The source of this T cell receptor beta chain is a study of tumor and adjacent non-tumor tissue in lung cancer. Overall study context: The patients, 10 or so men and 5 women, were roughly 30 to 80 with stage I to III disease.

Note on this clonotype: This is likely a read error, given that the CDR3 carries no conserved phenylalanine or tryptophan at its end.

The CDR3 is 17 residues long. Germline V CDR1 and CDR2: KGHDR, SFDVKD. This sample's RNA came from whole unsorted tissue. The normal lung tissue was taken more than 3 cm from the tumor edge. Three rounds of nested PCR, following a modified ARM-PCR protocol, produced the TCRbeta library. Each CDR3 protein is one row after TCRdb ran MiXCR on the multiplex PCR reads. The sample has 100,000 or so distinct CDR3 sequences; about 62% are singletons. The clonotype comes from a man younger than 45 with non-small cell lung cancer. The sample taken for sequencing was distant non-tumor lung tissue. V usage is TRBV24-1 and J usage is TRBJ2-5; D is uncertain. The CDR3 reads CATSDFLQRSLQETQYS. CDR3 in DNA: TGTGCCACCAGTGATTTTCTTCAGAGAAGTCTCCAAGAAACCCAGTACTCC.